This entry features one T cell receptor beta chain sequence. After removal of 6 bases from V and 4 bases from J, the junction contained 9 bases not matched to a gene. The CDR3 runs to 14 residues. The germline CDR1 and CDR2 sequences are MNHNY and SVGAGI (reference sequence). These data are taken from a study of T cell changes during pregnancy in multiple sclerosis. Some clones are missing from TCRdb's copy, which holds only in-frame ones; the method was immunoSEQ multiplex PCR. The table lists about 100,000 clones, approximately 90% of them singletons. The sequence was collected from a female donor with multiple sclerosis, enrolled in a pregnancy study. The starting material was peripheral blood, obtained after pregnancy. V gene TRBV6-6 combines with J gene TRBJ2-7, with 7 nucleotides matching TRBD1. The DNA for the CDR3 is TGTGCCAGCAGCCTCCCTGACAGGGTTTACGAGCAGTACTTC. Translated: CASSLPDRVYEQYF.